The 13 T cell receptor beta chains in this list originate from one sample, sequenced in a study of cytomegalovirus exposure and HLA in healthy donors. Researchers ran the PCR with 60 Vbeta and 13 Jbeta primers. Here immunoSEQ multiplex PCR was the method, and the copy in TCRdb shows in-frame clones only, minus some. The sample lists about 130,000 clones, approximately 80% occurring once. Sequenced sample: PBMCs. The origin of the receptors is a woman aged 40 to 50 in good health and CMV-seropositive.

The V call is TRBV5-6, the J call TRBJ2-1, with 12 bases aligning to TRBD2. V lost 4 bases and J lost 9; bases outside the gene matches: 11. The CDR3 runs 16 residues. Looked up from germline, CDR1 is SGHDT and CDR2 is YYEEEE. CDR3 DNA sequence: TGTGCCAGCAGCCCTGGCTCGCTAGCGGGAGGGGTTGAGCAGTTCTTC. Translated, it gives CASSPGSLAGGVEQFF. The full variable domain, rest sourced from reference TRBV5-6 and TRBJ2-1, is DAGVTQSPTHLIKTRGQQVTLRCSPKSGHDTVSWYQQALGQGPQFIFQYYEEEERQRGNFPDRFSGHQFPNYSSELNVNALLLGDSALYLCASSPGSLAGGVEQFFGPGTRLTVL.

The chain recombines TRBV4-1 with TRBJ1-4; possibly TRBD1 for D (6 bases). The CDR3 runs to 15 residues. Per germline, CDR1 MGHRA and CDR2 YSYEKL. V was cut by 3 bases and J by 8 bases, with 16 bases left in between. CDR3 in amino acids: CASSQLRQDREKLFF. DNA of the CDR3: TGCGCCAGCAGCCAGTTGCGACAGGACCGGGAAAAACTGTTTTTT.

V usage is TRBV4-1 and J usage is TRBJ2-1, with 9 bases lining up with TRBD2. J lost 0 bases, V lost 0 bases, and 3 bases had no gene match. The length of the CDR3 is 17 residues. Germline V gene sequence: CDR1 MGHRA, CDR2 YSYEKL. Here the CDR3 reads CASSQDGGRASYNEQFF. DNA for the CDR3: TGCGCCAGCAGCCAAGATGGCGGGAGGGCCTCCTACAATGAGCAGTTCTTC.

This sequence joins TRBV9 and TRBJ1-5; D call uncertain. V was pared by 1 base and J by 5 bases, with 10 bases between. In germline, CDR1 is SGDLS, CDR2 YYNGEE. There are 14 residues in the CDR3. CDR3 residues: CASSVRGSDQPQHF. The CDR3 nucleotides read TGTGCCAGCAGCGTAAGAGGGTCCGATCAGCCCCAGCATTTT.

The rearrangement joins TRBV28 to TRBJ1-1; D may be TRBD1 (6 bases). Germline CDR1 is MDHEN and CDR2 is SYDVKM. The CDR3 length is 14 residues. Trimming stripped 5 bases from V and 5 bases from J, with 15 bases between. Here the CDR3 reads CASSPSYRVTEAFF. The CDR3 nucleotides are TGTGCCAGCAGTCCCTCTTACAGGGTTACTGAAGCTTTCTTT.

The chain has TRBV18 and TRBJ1-2; 10 nucleotides align to TRBD1. The J segment lost 7 bases and the V segment lost 3 bases, leaving 8 bases of the junction unmatched. Germline V CDR1 and CDR2: KGHSH, LQKENI. The CDR3 is made up of 15 amino acids. As DNA, the CDR3 is TGTGCCAGCTCACCGGACAGGGGGATTAGTGGTGGCTACACCTTC. This codes for CASSPDRGISGGYTF.

J is TRBJ2-1 and V is TRBV7-2; TRBD1 agrees at 7 bases. The junction had 7 bases not matched to a gene; V was cut back by 5 bases and J by 6 bases. Germline-derived CDR1 and CDR2 are SGHTA and FQGNSA. The CDR3 sequence is 14 residues long. CDR3 sequence reads: CASSATDRSNEQFF. CDR3 coding DNA: TGTGCCAGCAGCGCAACGGACAGGTCCAATGAGCAGTTCTTC.

This sequence joins TRBV28 and TRBJ2-5, with 9 positions matching TRBD2. Germline trimming cut 5 bases from V and 3 bases from J; bases unmatched to any gene: 4. The CDR3 contains 14 residues. Germline assignment: CDR1 MDHEN and CDR2 SYDVKM. The CDR3 reads CASSPLAGEETQYF. The DNA of the CDR3 is TGTGCCAGCAGTCCGTTAGCGGGAGAAGAGACCCAGTACTTC.

The chain recombines TRBV6-1 with TRBJ2-7; 13 bases line up with TRBD2. Germline V gene data show CDR1 as MNHNS and CDR2 as SASEGT. The CDR3 totals 14 residues. V trimming: 8 bases; J trimming: 5 bases; junction bases outside the gene matches: 6. The CDR3 protein is CASLGTSGKNEQYF. In DNA, the CDR3 is TGTGCCAGCCTTGGGACTAGCGGGAAGAACGAGCAGTACTTC.

This clone was recorded a few times. The chain carries TRBV28 and TRBJ2-6; D gene uncertain. Germline CDR1 and CDR2: MDHEN and SYDVKM. Trimming cost V 7 bases and J 2 bases, with 6 bases left between them. The length of the CDR3 is 13 residues. The CDR3 here is CASTKTGANVLTF. DNA of the CDR3: TGTGCCAGCACCAAAACTGGGGCCAACGTCCTGACTTTC.

The chain recombines TRBV4-2 with TRBJ2-7, with 14 positions matching TRBD2. V lost 3 bases to trimming and J lost 0 bases; unmatched junction nucleotides: 4. The CDR3 length is 17 residues. Per the germline V gene, CDR1 is LGHNA and CDR2 is YNFKEQ. The DNA of the CDR3 is TGTGCCAGCAGCCATCCCGGGACTAGCGGGAGCTCCTACGAGCAGTACTTC. This gives the protein CASSHPGTSGSSYEQYF.

This clone was observed a few times. This chain joins TRBV30 and TRBJ1-2; TRBD1 might be the D (6 bases). Germline values: CDR1 GTSNPN, CDR2 SVGIG (reference sequence). This CDR3 has 12 residues. Deletions cut 4 bases from V and 4 bases from J, with 10 bases between. The DNA of the CDR3 is TGTGCCTGGACCGAAGGGGGCTATGGCTACACCTTC. Protein product: CAWTEGGYGYTF.

This clone was picked up one time. The V gene is TRBV9, the J gene TRBJ2-5; 11 bases match TRBD2. The CDR3 is 14 residues long. J gave up 3 bases and V 2 bases, and 0 bases lay outside the gene matches. CDR1 SGDLS and CDR2 YYNGEE come from the germline V gene. CDR3 residues: CASSVGLAEETQYF. The CDR3 DNA is TGTGCCAGCAGCGTGGGACTAGCGGAAGAGACCCAGTACTTC.